These 7 T cell receptor beta chains share one sample of origin, sequenced in a study of T cell responses to AZD1222 COVID-19 vaccine. TCRdb's table, derived via immunoSEQ multiplex PCR, lists solely in-frame clones and lacks some. The sample gives around 20,000 clones, 84% of which show up once; about 15% is in the top ten. Sequenced material: peripheral blood, taken 28 days after the second AZD1222 dose. These receptors were obtained from an adult who received the AZD1222 COVID-19 vaccine.

The chain uses TRBV29-1 and TRBJ2-3; 7 bases are shared with TRBD2. The V and J ends lost 6 bases and 6 bases, in that order; junction bases with no gene match: 18. Germline-derived CDR1 and CDR2 are SQVTM and ANQGSEA. There are 16 residues in the CDR3. CDR3 protein: CSVPPPSGNSLDTQYF. CDR3 nucleotide sequence: TGCAGCGTCCCCCCACCGAGCGGGAACAGCCTCGATACGCAGTATTTT.

V is TRBV7-9 and J is TRBJ1-2, with TRBD1 as a possible D gene (6 bases). The CDR3 loop spans 13 amino acids. Germline assignment: CDR1 SEHNR and CDR2 FQNEAQ (reference sequence). V dropped 5 bases and J dropped 4 bases, with 11 bases sitting between them. CDR3 sequence: CASSLQGAYGYTF. CDR3 bases: TGTGCCAGCAGCCTACAGGGAGCCTATGGCTACACCTTC.

This chain links TRBV19 with TRBJ2-3; D not certain. The CDR3 extends over 15 amino acids. Germline assignment: CDR1 LNHDA and CDR2 SQIVND (reference sequence). Between the trimmed V and J ends, which lost 2 bases and 0 bases, there was a span of 9 bases. DNA for the CDR3: TGTGCCAGTAGTATACGGGCAGACAGCACAGATACGCAGTATTTT. It encodes CASSIRADSTDTQYF. Based on the CDR3 plus reference TRBV19 and TRBJ2-3, the full variable domain is DGGITQSPKYLFRKEGQNVTLSCEQNLNHDAMYWYRQDPGQGLRLIYYSQIVNDFQKGDIAEGYSVSREKKESFPLTVTSAQKNPTAFYLCASSIRADSTDTQYFGPGTRLTVL.

V is TRBV11-3 and J is TRBJ2-1, with D possibly matching TRBD2 (6 bases). This CDR3 region has 15 residues. V gave up 1 base and J gave up 2 bases, with 9 bases separating them. The germline CDR1 and CDR2 sequences are SGHNT and YENEEA. CDR3 loop: CASSLAAGPYNEQFF. Here the CDR3 DNA reads TGTGCCAGCAGCTTAGCGGCGGGGCCCTACAATGAGCAGTTCTTC.

The chain joins TRBV18 to TRBJ2-1; D is possibly TRBD2 (9 bases). CDR1 and CDR2 (germline): KGHSH, LQKENI. This CDR3 comprises 18 residues. Deletions cut 3 bases from V and 5 bases from J, with 23 bases between. The CDR3 here is CASSPWTGLSGRNNEQFF. CDR3 nucleotides: TGTGCCAGCTCACCCTGGACAGGGTTGAGCGGGAGGAACAATGAGCAGTTCTTC.

The chain links TRBV7-2 to TRBJ2-1; 11 bases fit TRBD2. This CDR3 spans 17 amino acids. The J segment lost 4 bases and the V segment lost 5 bases, leaving 10 bases of the junction unmatched. The V gene's germline CDR1 is SGHTA and CDR2 FQGNSA. The CDR3 region is CASSRGVAGGPYNEQFF. The CDR3 DNA sequence: TGTGCCAGCAGCCGGGGGGTAGCGGGAGGGCCATACAATGAGCAGTTCTTC.

This clone turned up a few times. This chain connects TRBV6-5 to TRBJ2-2; perhaps TRBD1 as D (5 bases). Between the trimmed V and J ends, which lost 7 bases and 0 bases, there was a span of 9 bases. Germline V CDR1 and CDR2: MNHEY, SVGAGI. This CDR3 spans 14 amino acids. CDR3 nucleotide sequence: TGTGCCAGCACTAACAGGCCGAACACCGGGGAGCTGTTTTTT. This codes for CASTNRPNTGELFF.